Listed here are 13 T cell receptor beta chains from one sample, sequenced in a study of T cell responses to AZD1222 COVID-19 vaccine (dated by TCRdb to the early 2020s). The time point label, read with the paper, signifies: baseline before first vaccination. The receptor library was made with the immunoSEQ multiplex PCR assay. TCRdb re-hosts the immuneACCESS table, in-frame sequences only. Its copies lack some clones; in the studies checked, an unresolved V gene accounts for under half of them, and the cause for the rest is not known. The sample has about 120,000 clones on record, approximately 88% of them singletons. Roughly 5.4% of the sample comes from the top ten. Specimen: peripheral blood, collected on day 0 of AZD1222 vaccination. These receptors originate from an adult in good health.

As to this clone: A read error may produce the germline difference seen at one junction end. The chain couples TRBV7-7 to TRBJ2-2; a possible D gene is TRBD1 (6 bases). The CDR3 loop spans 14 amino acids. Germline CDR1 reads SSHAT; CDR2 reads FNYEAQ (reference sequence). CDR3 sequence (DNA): TGTGCTAGCAGACCAACAGGGAATGTCGGGGAGCTGTTTTTT. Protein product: CASRPTGNVGELFF.

The CDR3 DNA follows: TGTGCCAGCAGCCCCGGACTAGCGGGATTCACAGATACGCAGTATTTT. Protein product: CASSPGLAGFTDTQYF. This rearrangement joins TRBV7-8 to TRBJ2-3, with 12 nucleotides matching TRBD2. Germline CDR1 SGHVS, CDR2 FQNEAQ. The trim removed 5 bases at V and 2 bases at J, leaving 5 bases unmatched. The CDR3 runs to 16 residues.

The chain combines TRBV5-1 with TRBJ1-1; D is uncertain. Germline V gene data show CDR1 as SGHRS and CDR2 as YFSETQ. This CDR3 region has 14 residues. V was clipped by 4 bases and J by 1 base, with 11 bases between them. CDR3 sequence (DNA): TGCGCCAGCAGCGCCGGTGTGGCGAACACTGAAGCTTTCTTT. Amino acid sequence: CASSAGVANTEAFF.

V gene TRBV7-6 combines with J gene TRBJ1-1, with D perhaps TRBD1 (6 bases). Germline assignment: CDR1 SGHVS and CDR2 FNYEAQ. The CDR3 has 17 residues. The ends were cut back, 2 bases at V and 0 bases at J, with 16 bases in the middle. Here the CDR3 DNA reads TGTGCCAGCAGCTTAAAATCGGACAGTTCTATGAACACTGAAGCTTTCTTT. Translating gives CASSLKSDSSMNTEAFF.

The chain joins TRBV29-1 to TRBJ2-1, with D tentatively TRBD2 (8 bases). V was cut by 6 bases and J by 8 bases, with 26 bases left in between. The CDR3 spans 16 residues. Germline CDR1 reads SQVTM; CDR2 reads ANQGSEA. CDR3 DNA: TGCAGCGTAGTCTCCGGGACTAGGCAGGGGGTCGATGAGCAGTTCTTC. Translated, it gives CSVVSGTRQGVDEQFF.

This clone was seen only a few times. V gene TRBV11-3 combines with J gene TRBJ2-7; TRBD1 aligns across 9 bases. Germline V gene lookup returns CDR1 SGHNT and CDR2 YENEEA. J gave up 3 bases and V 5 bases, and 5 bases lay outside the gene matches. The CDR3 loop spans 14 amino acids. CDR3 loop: CASSVPGQGYEQYF. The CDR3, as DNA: TGTGCCAGCAGCGTGCCGGGACAGGGCTACGAGCAGTACTTC.

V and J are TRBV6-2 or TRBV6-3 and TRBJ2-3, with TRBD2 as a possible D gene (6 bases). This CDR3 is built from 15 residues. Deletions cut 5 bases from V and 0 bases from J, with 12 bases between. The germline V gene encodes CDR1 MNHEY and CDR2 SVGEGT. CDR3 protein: CASSPHGTSTDTQYF. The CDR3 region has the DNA TGTGCCAGCAGTCCCCACGGGACTAGCACAGATACGCAGTATTTT.

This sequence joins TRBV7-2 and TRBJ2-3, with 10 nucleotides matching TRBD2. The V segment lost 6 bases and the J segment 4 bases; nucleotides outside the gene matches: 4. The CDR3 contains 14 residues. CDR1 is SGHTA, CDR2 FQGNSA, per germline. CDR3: CASRSGGASDTQYF. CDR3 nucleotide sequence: TGTGCCAGCAGAAGCGGGGGGGCGTCAGATACGCAGTATTTT.

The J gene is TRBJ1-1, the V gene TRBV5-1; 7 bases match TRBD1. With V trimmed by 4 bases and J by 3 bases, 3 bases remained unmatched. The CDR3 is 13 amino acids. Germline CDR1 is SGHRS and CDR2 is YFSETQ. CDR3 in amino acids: CASSSRGDTEAFF. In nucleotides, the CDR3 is TGCGCCAGCAGCAGCAGGGGGGACACTGAAGCTTTCTTT.

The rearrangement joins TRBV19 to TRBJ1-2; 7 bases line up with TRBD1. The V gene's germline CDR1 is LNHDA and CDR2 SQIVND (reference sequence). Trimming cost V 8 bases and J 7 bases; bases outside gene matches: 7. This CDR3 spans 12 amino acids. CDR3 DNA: TGTGCCAGTTCGTCTCAGGGGGGTGGCTACACCTTC. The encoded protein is CASSSQGGGYTF.

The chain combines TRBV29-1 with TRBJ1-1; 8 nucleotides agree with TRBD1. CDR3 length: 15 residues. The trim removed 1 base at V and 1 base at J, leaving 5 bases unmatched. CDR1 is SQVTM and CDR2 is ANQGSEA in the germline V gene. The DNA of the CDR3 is TGCAGCGTTGAAGGTGAGACAGGGGCGAACACTGAAGCTTTCTTT. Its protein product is CSVEGETGANTEAFF.

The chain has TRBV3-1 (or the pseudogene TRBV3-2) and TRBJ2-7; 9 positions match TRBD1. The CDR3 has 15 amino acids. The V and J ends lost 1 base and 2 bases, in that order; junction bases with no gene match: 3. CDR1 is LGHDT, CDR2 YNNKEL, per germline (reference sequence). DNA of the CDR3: TGTGCCAGCAGCCAAGCACAGGGGGCGACCTACGAGCAGTACTTC. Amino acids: CASSQAQGATYEQYF.

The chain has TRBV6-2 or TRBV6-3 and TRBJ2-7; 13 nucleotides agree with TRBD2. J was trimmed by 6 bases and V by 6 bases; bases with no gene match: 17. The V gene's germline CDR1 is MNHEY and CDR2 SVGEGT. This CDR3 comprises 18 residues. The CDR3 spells CASSPRPGTSGKIGEQYF. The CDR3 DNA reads TGTGCCAGCAGCCCTCGACCCGGGACTAGCGGGAAAATTGGCGAGCAGTACTTC.